The 9 T cell receptor beta chains in this list originate from one sample, sequenced in a study of OX40 agonist ivuxolimab in advanced cancers. Repertoires were generated with immunoSEQ multiplex PCR, while TCRdb's copy carries only in-frame clones and drops some. The sample holds tens of thousands of clones; roughly 78% are singletons and the top ten take approximately 5.3%. The input for sequencing was CD4+ or CD8+ T cells sorted from blood, taken in a trial of the OX40 agonist ivuxolimab. Every receptor here comes from an adult with an advanced solid tumor such as melanoma, head and neck, liver or kidney cancer.

This rearrangement joins TRBV11-2 to TRBJ1-1; perhaps TRBD1 as D (5 bases). The ends were cut back, 3 bases at V and 1 base at J, with 6 bases in the middle. Germline V CDR1 and CDR2: SGHAT, FQNNGV. The CDR3 has 13 amino acids. In DNA, the CDR3 is TGTGCCAGCAGCTTTGGGGGGAACACTGAAGCTTTCTTT. Its protein product is CASSFGGNTEAFF. Full variable domain (rest looked up from reference TRBV11-2 and TRBJ1-1): EAGVAQSPRYKIIEKRQSVAFWCNPISGHATLYWYQQILGQGPKLLIQFQNNGVVDDSQLPKDRFSAERLKGVDSTLKIQPAKLEDSAVYLCASSFGGNTEAFFGQGTRLTVV.

This clone was seen more than once but under ten times. V and J are TRBV4-2 and TRBJ1-1; D gene ambiguous. The CDR3 spans 8 residues. Germline V gene data show CDR1 as LGHNA and CDR2 as YNFKEQ. CDR3 nucleotide sequence: TGTGACGCTGAGGAAGCTTTCTTT. Its protein is CDAEEAFF.

V is TRBV11-2 and J is TRBJ1-1; D remains unclear. The CDR3 spans 17 residues. In germline, CDR1 is SGHAT, CDR2 FQNNGV. Deletions cut 3 bases from V and 1 base from J, with 18 bases between. The DNA for the CDR3 is TGTGCCAGCAGCTTTCCAGGAAATGTTAGGCCGAACACTGAAGCTTTCTTT. It encodes CASSFPGNVRPNTEAFF. The whole variable domain, filled in from reference TRBV11-2 and TRBJ1-1, reads EAGVAQSPRYKIIEKRQSVAFWCNPISGHATLYWYQQILGQGPKLLIQFQNNGVVDDSQLPKDRFSAERLKGVDSTLKIQPAKLEDSAVYLCASSFPGNVRPNTEAFFGQGTRLTVV.

V gene TRBV7-2 combines with J gene TRBJ1-5; 8 bases fit TRBD1. The V and J ends lost 5 bases and 7 bases, in that order; junction bases with no gene match: 7. This CDR3 has 14 residues. Germline CDR1 and CDR2: SGHTA and FQGNSA. The CDR3 sequence: CASSLGQVQQPQHF. The CDR3 DNA sequence: TGTGCCAGCAGCCTGGGACAGGTGCAACAGCCCCAGCATTTT. The full variable domain, rest sourced from reference TRBV7-2 and TRBJ1-5, is GAGVSQSPSNKVTEKGKDVELRCDPISGHTALYWYRQSLGQGLEFLIYFQGNSAPDKSGLPSDRFSAERTGGSVSTLTIQRTQQEDSAVYLCASSLGQVQQPQHFGDGTRLSIL.

This chain connects TRBV7-2 to TRBJ2-7, with 9 bases identical to TRBD1. The V and J ends lost 5 bases and 1 base, in that order; junction bases with no gene match: 3. The CDR3 runs 14 residues. CDR1 and CDR2 from the germline V gene are SGHTA and FQGNSA. Here the CDR3 DNA reads TGTGCCAGCAGCCGGACAGGGGCATCCTACGAGCAGTACTTC. Protein sequence: CASSRTGASYEQYF.

The V gene is TRBV7-9, the J gene TRBJ2-5, with TRBD2 matching over 11 bases. The DNA matches TRBJ2-7 better at its end, which makes the J call doubtful. Germline V gives CDR1 SEHNR, CDR2 FQNEAQ (reference sequence). The CDR3 spans 15 residues. In DNA, the CDR3 is TGTGCCAGCAGCCGTTTGACTAGCGGGACCTACGAGCAGTACTTC. The encoded protein is CASSRLTSGTYEQYF.

This chain joins TRBV21-1 and TRBJ1-5; TRBD1, the D gene given by the table, was not confirmed from the DNA. TRBV21-1 is marked as a pseudogene. The CDR3 spans 13 residues. The CDR3 is CASRIYVGQSEHF. CDR3 bases: TGTGCCAGCAGAATATACGTGGGGCAGTCGGAGCATTTT.

The chain recombines TRBV10-1 with TRBJ2-5; D remains ambiguous. The CDR3 is made up of 15 amino acids. Germline CDR1 WNHNN, CDR2 SYGVQD (reference sequence). The V end was cut by 3 bases, the J end by 2 bases, with 13 bases between. The CDR3 loop is CASSDTTRSQETQYF. The CDR3 DNA is TGCGCCAGCAGTGATACCACCCGGTCACAAGAGACCCAGTACTTC.

The chain combines TRBV5-1 with TRBJ1-5; D remains ambiguous. The CDR3 is 15 amino acids. Germline V gene sequence: CDR1 SGHRS, CDR2 YFSETQ. V shed 0 bases and J shed 3 bases, with 10 bases lying between them. In nucleotides, the CDR3 is TGCGCCAGCAGCTTGGATCCAGGCCTCAATCAGCCCCAGCATTTT. Translation: CASSLDPGLNQPQHF.